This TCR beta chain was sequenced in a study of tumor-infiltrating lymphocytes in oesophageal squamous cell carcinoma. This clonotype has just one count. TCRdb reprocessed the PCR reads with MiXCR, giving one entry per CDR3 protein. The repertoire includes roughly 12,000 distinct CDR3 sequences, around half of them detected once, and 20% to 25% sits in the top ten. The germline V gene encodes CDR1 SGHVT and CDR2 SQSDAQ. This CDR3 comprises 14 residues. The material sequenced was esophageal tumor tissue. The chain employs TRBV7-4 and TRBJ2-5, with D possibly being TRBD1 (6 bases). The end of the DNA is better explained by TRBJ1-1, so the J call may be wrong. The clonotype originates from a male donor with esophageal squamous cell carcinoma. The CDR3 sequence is CASSLLGATTEAFF. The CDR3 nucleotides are TGTGCCAGCAGCTTACTGGGGGCGACCACTGAAGCTTTCTTT.